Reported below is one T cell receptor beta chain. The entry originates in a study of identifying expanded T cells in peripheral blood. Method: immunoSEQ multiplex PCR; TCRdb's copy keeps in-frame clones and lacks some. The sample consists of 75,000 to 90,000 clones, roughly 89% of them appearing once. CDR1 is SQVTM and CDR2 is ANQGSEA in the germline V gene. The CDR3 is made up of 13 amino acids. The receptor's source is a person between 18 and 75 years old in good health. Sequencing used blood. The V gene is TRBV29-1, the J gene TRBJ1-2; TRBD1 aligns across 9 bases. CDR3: CSVTSQGARGYTF. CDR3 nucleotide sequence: TGCAGTGTTACGTCACAGGGGGCTAGGGGCTACACCTTC.